The 22 T cell receptor beta chains presented below share a single source sample, sequenced in a study of identical twins. TCRdb re-derived calls from the 5' RACE reads in MiXCR, one entry per CDR3 protein. The repertoire holds some 1,600,000 distinct CDR3 sequences, with 25% to 35% as singletons. Input material: cord blood. Source of these receptors: a newborn girl in good health.

This clonotype came up a few times. The chain uses TRBV12-3 or TRBV12-4 and TRBJ2-3; possible D gene TRBD1, 7 bases. The CDR3 is 16 residues long. V was pared by 4 bases and J by 2 bases, with 16 bases between. The CDR3 nucleotides read TGTGCCAGCAGTTCGCAGGGGGGAAGGGCCACAGATACGCAGTATTTT. Translation gives CASSSQGGRATDTQYF.

This clonotype was seen more than once but under ten times. The gene calls are TRBV20-1 and TRBJ2-7; D is possibly TRBD2 (5 bases). Trimming stripped 2 bases from V and 7 bases from J, with 12 bases between. Germline V gives CDR1 DFQATT, CDR2 SNEGSKA (reference sequence). This CDR3 is 12 amino acids long. In nucleotides, the CDR3 is TGCAGTGCTAGACCGGGCGAGCGGGAGCAGTACTTC. Translating it yields CSARPGEREQYF.

CDR3 in amino acids: CASRGDPDNEQFF. DNA for the CDR3: TGTGCCAGTCGAGGGGATCCGGACAATGAGCAGTTCTTC. The chain employs TRBV9 and TRBJ2-1; the D gene could be TRBD1 or TRBD2 (5 bases each). V dropped 8 bases and J dropped 5 bases, with 14 bases sitting between them. The CDR3 loop spans 13 amino acids. Germline V lookup: CDR1 SGDLS, CDR2 YYNGEE.

This clonotype was detected many times. The chain has TRBV12-3 or TRBV12-4 and TRBJ2-7, with D perhaps matching TRBD2 (6 bases). Trimming took off 2 bases at V and 5 bases at J, with 19 bases between the two ends. The CDR3 runs 16 residues. The CDR3, as DNA: TGTGCCAGCAGTTTACGCGGGATTCCGAGTGGAAACGAGCAGTACTTC. Translating gives CASSLRGIPSGNEQYF.

This chain links TRBV29-1 with TRBJ1-5, with TRBD1 matching over 9 bases. J gave up 0 bases and V 7 bases, and 10 bases lay outside the gene matches. This CDR3 region has 16 residues. The germline gives CDR1 SQVTM, CDR2 ANQGSEA. Here the CDR3 reads CSAVTGGGYSNQPQHF. The DNA of the CDR3 is TGCAGCGCTGTGACAGGGGGAGGATATAGCAATCAGCCCCAGCATTTT.

This clonotype showed up just a few times. The gene calls are TRBV13 and TRBJ2-5; TRBD1 matches 8 bases. Germline V lookup: CDR1 PRHDT, CDR2 FYEKMQ (reference sequence). Trimming cost V 1 base and J 3 bases; bases outside gene matches: 7. The length of the CDR3 is 16 residues. In DNA form, the CDR3 reads TGTGCCAGCAGCTTAGAGGGCAGGGGGCGCGAAGAGACCCAGTACTTC. Protein sequence: CASSLEGRGREETQYF.

This clonotype has a handful of counts. The chain uses TRBV7-2 and TRBJ2-5, with 12 positions matching TRBD2. Per germline, CDR1 SGHTA and CDR2 FQGNSA. The CDR3 is 17 residues long. The V segment lost 1 base and the J segment 1 base; nucleotides outside the gene matches: 4. The CDR3 sequence is CASSLGRLAGAQETQYF. The DNA for the CDR3 is TGTGCCAGCAGCTTAGGGCGACTAGCGGGGGCCCAAGAGACCCAGTACTTC.

The CDR3 DNA reads TGTGCCACCAGCAGTGCCCGCTCCTACAATGAGCAGTTCTTC. Translation gives CATSSARSYNEQFF. The V gene is TRBV15, the J gene TRBJ2-1; D unresolved. V lost 3 bases, J lost 0 bases, and 6 bases lay in between. CDR3 length: 14 amino acids. CDR1 is LNHNV and CDR2 is YYDKDF in the germline V gene (reference sequence).

The V and J genes are TRBV29-1 and TRBJ2-7, with D possibly TRBD1 on 6 matching bases. The ends were cut back, 4 bases at V and 0 bases at J, with 22 bases in the middle. Germline V gene sequence: CDR1 SQVTM, CDR2 ANQGSEA. CDR3 length: 17 residues. The CDR3 DNA is TGCAGCGTTGGCCCCGGCCCTCGGGACACGAACTCCTACGAGCAGTACTTC. Amino acids: CSVGPGPRDTNSYEQYF.

Notes on this clonotype: An end of the junction does not agree with germline; a read error may underlie this. The chain employs TRBV20-1 and TRBJ2-7; TRBD1 is a possible D gene (5 bases). The germline CDR1 and CDR2 sequences are DFQATT and SNEGSKA (reference sequence). This CDR3 is 15 amino acids long. Here the CDR3 DNA reads TGCAGTGCCCCAAAGCACCAGGGTCCCATCTACGAGCGGTACTTC. Residues: CSAPKHQGPIYERYF.

This clonotype was counted only a few times. The V gene is TRBV29-1, the J gene TRBJ1-1; D not resolved. The CDR3 contains 14 residues. From germline, CDR1 is SQVTM and CDR2 ANQGSEA. V was cut by 6 bases and J by 0 bases, with 14 bases left in between. The CDR3 sequence is CSVSARLVNTEAFF. DNA of the CDR3: TGCAGCGTGTCGGCCCGCTTAGTGAACACTGAAGCTTTCTTT.

This clonotype has just a few counts. This chain joins TRBV3-1 and TRBJ2-7, with 7 positions matching TRBD1. V was clipped by 1 base and J by 3 bases; unmatched bases: 6. Germline-derived CDR1 and CDR2 are LGHDT and YNNKEL (reference sequence). The CDR3 consists of 15 residues. The CDR3 reads CASSQGPGQIYEQYF. CDR3 DNA: TGTGCCAGCAGCCAAGGTCCGGGACAGATCTACGAGCAGTACTTC.

This chain connects TRBV29-1 to TRBJ1-2, with TRBD1 matching over 9 bases. This CDR3 contains 14 residues. From germline, CDR1 is SQVTM and CDR2 ANQGSEA. With V trimmed by 0 bases and J by 5 bases, 4 bases remained unmatched. CDR3 sequence: CSVEEGTGRYGYTF. CDR3 DNA sequence: TGCAGCGTTGAAGAAGGGACAGGGAGGTATGGCTACACCTTC.

The chain joins TRBV28 to TRBJ2-2; TRBD2 matches at 7 bases. V dropped 1 base and J dropped 3; count of bases not matched to a gene: 8. This CDR3 has 17 residues. Germline CDR1 MDHEN, CDR2 SYDVKM. The CDR3 spells CASSLSYGGSDTGELFF. CDR3 coding DNA: TGTGCCAGCAGTTTATCGTATGGCGGGAGTGACACCGGGGAGCTGTTTTTT. Combining the CDR3 with reference TRBV28 and TRBJ2-2 gives the whole variable domain DVKVTQSSRYLVKRTGEKVFLECVQDMDHENMFWYRQDPGLGLRLIYFSYDVKMKEKGDIPEGYSVSREKKERFSLILESASTNQTSMYLCASSLSYGGSDTGELFFGEGSRLTVL.

This clonotype was observed a few times. The V call is TRBV7-2, the J call TRBJ2-7; TRBD2 agrees at 14 bases. J lost 3 bases, V lost 1 base, and 2 bases had no gene match. This CDR3 region has 16 residues. Per germline, CDR1 SGHTA and CDR2 FQGNSA. The CDR3 DNA is TGTGCCAGCAGCTTAGAGGGACTAGCGGGAGACTACGAGCAGTACTTC. Translation gives CASSLEGLAGDYEQYF.

The rearrangement uses TRBV27 and TRBJ2-1, with D tentatively TRBD1 (6 bases). V shed 5 bases and J shed 13 bases, with 18 bases lying between them. CDR1 MNHEY and CDR2 SMNVEV come from the germline V gene (reference sequence). The CDR3 is 13 residues long. The CDR3 protein is CASSGTGLETQFF. The CDR3 nucleotides read TGTGCCAGCAGTGGAACAGGGTTGGAGACCCAGTTCTTC.

At least ten counts were recorded for this clonotype. V usage is TRBV20-1 and J usage is TRBJ2-4; 10 bases are shared with TRBD2. CDR1 is DFQATT and CDR2 is SNEGSKA in the germline V gene (reference sequence). After removal of 2 bases from V and 4 bases from J, the junction contained 5 bases not matched to a gene. The CDR3 is made up of 15 amino acids. In nucleotides, the CDR3 is TGCAGTGCTAGACCCCCTAGCGGGAGTAAAAACATTCAGTACTTC. It codes for CSARPPSGSKNIQYF.

There are many counts of this clonotype. The rearrangement uses TRBV9 and TRBJ2-7, with D uncertain. Germline CDR1 and CDR2: SGDLS and YYNGEE. The CDR3 totals 14 residues. V shed 0 bases and J shed 1 base, with 8 bases lying between them. The CDR3 here is CASSVVAASYEQYF. The CDR3 nucleotides are TGTGCCAGCAGCGTAGTGGCTGCATCCTACGAGCAGTACTTC.

The chain combines TRBV20-1 with TRBJ2-3, with D unresolved. The CDR3 consists of 16 residues. Germline CDR1 reads DFQATT; CDR2 reads SNEGSKA (reference sequence). The V end lost 3 bases, the J end lost 5 bases, and 21 bases lay between the germline ends. The CDR3 region is CSASSSGWWVGDTQYF. CDR3 sequence (DNA): TGCAGTGCTAGTTCGTCAGGTTGGTGGGTAGGAGATACGCAGTATTTT.

This rearrangement joins TRBV3-1 to TRBJ2-1, with a weak D call TRBD1 (5 bases). The CDR3 contains 16 residues. The germline CDR1 and CDR2 sequences are LGHDT and YNNKEL (reference sequence). The V end was cut by 0 bases, the J end by 8 bases, with 17 bases between. The CDR3 is CASSQDRQGWLDEQFF. CDR3 nucleotide sequence: TGTGCCAGCAGCCAAGACCGGCAGGGATGGCTGGATGAGCAGTTCTTC.

The rearrangement uses TRBV18 and TRBJ1-2; D is perhaps TRBD1 (5 bases). Germline assignment: CDR1 KGHSH and CDR2 LQKENI. Trimming removed 3 bases from V and 0 bases from J, with 11 bases in between. This CDR3 is 15 amino acids long. The CDR3 nucleotides read TGTGCCAGCTCACCCACAACAGGCTCTAACTATGGCTACACCTTC. Translation: CASSPTTGSNYGYTF. Complete variable domain (other parts from reference TRBV18 and TRBJ1-2): NAGVMQNPRHLVRRRGQEARLRCSPMKGHSHVYWYRQLPEEGLKFMVYLQKENIIDESGMPKERFSAEFPKEGPSILRIQQVVRGDSAAYFCASSPTTGSNYGYTFGSGTRLTVV.

The sample holds a few counts of this clonotype. The chain recombines TRBV6-5 with TRBJ2-5, with unresolved D. V shed 6 bases and J shed 5 bases, with 7 bases lying between them. Germline V gene data show CDR1 as MNHEY and CDR2 as SVGAGI. The CDR3 runs 11 residues. The CDR3 is CASRDGETQYF. The CDR3 DNA reads TGTGCCAGCAGAGATGGGGAGACCCAGTACTTC.